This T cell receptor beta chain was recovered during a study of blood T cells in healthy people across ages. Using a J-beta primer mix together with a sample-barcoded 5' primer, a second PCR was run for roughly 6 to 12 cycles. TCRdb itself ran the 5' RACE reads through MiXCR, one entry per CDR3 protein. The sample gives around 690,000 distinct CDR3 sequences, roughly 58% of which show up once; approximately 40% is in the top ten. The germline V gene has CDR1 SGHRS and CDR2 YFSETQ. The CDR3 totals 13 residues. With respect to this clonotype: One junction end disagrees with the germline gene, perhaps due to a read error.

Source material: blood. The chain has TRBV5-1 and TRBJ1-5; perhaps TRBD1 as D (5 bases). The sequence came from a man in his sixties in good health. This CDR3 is CTSSQGIQQPQHF. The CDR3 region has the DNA TGCACCAGCAGCCAGGGAATACAGCAGCCCCAGCATTTT.